The 30 T cell receptor beta chains presented below share a single source sample, sequenced in a study of tumor-infiltrating lymphocytes in primary liver carcinoma (dated by TCRdb to about 2017). Without any cell sorting, total RNA and DNA were extracted together from around 20-30 mg of bulk tissue using the AllPrep DNA/RNA mini kit. The run used an Illumina HiSeq 2500. Starting from approximately 0.5 ug total RNA, TCRbeta-specific cDNA was produced by reverse transcription with a constant-region primer and ProtoScript II reverse transcriptase. Three nested multiplex PCR rounds, following a slightly modified ARM-PCR procedure, were used to build the TCRbeta libraries. The first two PCR rounds used multiplex TRBV1-TRBV30 forward primers with a Cbeta reverse primer, each for 10 to 11 cycles. Starting from the raw public reads, TCRdb applied fastp trimming at Q25, assembled clones with MiXCR and retained in-frame beta chains. Rows are unified per CDR3 protein, each entry keeping the most common DNA and genes. Within this sample are 99,000 or so distinct CDR3 sequences, with roughly 80% of them counted one time only. Together, the top ten hold about 20% of the sample.

The sequencing sample was made of liver tumor tissue from sampling region 3. Taken with the paper, the label for cell subset or site translates to: tumor region T3, left-lateral pole. The origin of the receptors is a man aged 35 to 55 with primary liver carcinoma and hepatitis B virus infection.

About this clonotype: A junction end diverges from the germline sequence, so it may reflect a read error. This chain connects TRBV29-1 to TRBJ2-2, with 10 bases fitting TRBD2. Germline CDR1 is SQVTM and CDR2 is ANQGSEA. The CDR3 is 15 amino acids. The chain's CDR3 is CNIGTSAANTWELFF. CDR3 in DNA: TGCAACATTGGGACTAGCGCGGCGAACACCTGGGAGCTGTTTTTT.

As to this clonotype: The junction and the germline gene differ at one end; a read error may be behind it. The chain joins TRBV29-1 to TRBJ2-7; 9 bases line up with TRBD1. CDR1 SQVTM and CDR2 ANQGSEA come from the germline V gene. The CDR3 is 14 amino acids. The CDR3 nucleotides are TGCAGCGCCATCCGAGAGGGACAGGGAGACGAACAGTACTTC. This encodes CSAIREGQGDEQYF.

This clonotype was recorded at least ten times. The chain recombines TRBV29-1 with TRBJ2-1; 7 nucleotides line up with TRBD1. Trimming at V came to 6 bases and at J to 8 bases, leaving 10 bases not matched to a gene. This CDR3 has 13 amino acids. The germline V gene has CDR1 SQVTM and CDR2 ANQGSEA. CDR3 DNA: TGCAGCGTCATGCGCCCTGGACAGGATGAGCAGTTCTTC. This encodes CSVMRPGQDEQFF.

This clonotype came up a few times. The chain couples TRBV20-1 to TRBJ2-3; TRBD1 is a possible D gene (6 bases). The germline V gene encodes CDR1 DFQATT and CDR2 SNEGSKA (reference sequence). The CDR3 spans 13 residues. Trimming removed 0 bases at V and 7 bases at J, with 11 bases between. The CDR3 here is CSARDDRKNTQYF. CDR3 coding DNA: TGCAGTGCTAGAGATGACAGGAAAAATACGCAGTATTTT.

About this clonotype: Just one base apart from a much larger clone, this may be a read error. CDR3 DNA sequence: TGCGCCAGCAGCGATGATCCGTACACTGAAGCTTTCTTT. It translates to CASSDDPYTEAFF. The V gene is TRBV5-1, the J gene TRBJ1-1; D not resolved. The V and J ends lost 4 bases and 3 bases respectively, with 10 bases between them. The CDR3 sequence is 13 residues long. Germline values: CDR1 SGHRS, CDR2 YFSETQ.

Turning to this clonotype: The DNA is omitted, as the CDR3 cannot be located on it reliably, and the CDR3 follows TCRdb's listing. CDR3 sequence: CASSPVAGGTQYF. This rearrangement joins TRBV18 to TRBJ2-5; the table names TRBD2, a call not compared with the DNA. The V gene's germline CDR1 is KGHSH and CDR2 LQKENI. From its first to its last residue, the CDR3 has 13 amino acids.

Comment on this clonotype: In this CDR3 the conserved last residue, phenylalanine or tryptophan, is missing, so a read error is likely. The chain is built from TRBV4-2 and TRBJ2-7, with D unclear. This CDR3 comprises 15 residues. The germline CDR1 and CDR2 sequences are LGHNA and YNFKEQ. CDR3 in amino acids: CASSQDRTVSYGQYS. The CDR3 region has the DNA TGTGCCAGCAGCCAAGATCGGACGGTAAGCTACGGGCAGTACTCC.

In the case of this clonotype: Lacking the conserved final phenylalanine or tryptophan, this CDR3 likely reflects a read error. This chain connects TRBV6-1 to TRBJ2-3; a weak D match, TRBD2 (6 bases). Trimming removed 2 bases from V and 5 bases from J, with 17 bases in between. The CDR3 consists of 16 residues. Germline lookup yields CDR1 MNHNS and CDR2 SASEGT. The CDR3 protein is CASSERRGLRIDTQYL. The DNA for the CDR3 is TGTGCCAGCAGTGAAAGGCGGGGACTTCGCATAGATACGCAGTATCTT.

With respect to this clonotype: One end of the junction does not line up with germline, which may come from a read error. This sequence joins TRBV6-2 or TRBV6-3 and TRBJ1-1; D not resolved. CDR3 length: 12 amino acids. Germline lookup yields CDR1 MNHEY and CDR2 SVGEGT. This chain's CDR3 is CASSYKESGAFF. CDR3 in DNA: TGTGCTAGCAGTTACAAGGAAAGTGGAGCTTTCTTT.

This clonotype was observed once. The missing conserved phenylalanine or tryptophan at the end of this CDR3 makes a read error likely. The genes are TRBV5-1 and TRBJ1-4; D call uncertain. Trimming cost V 3 bases and J 5 bases, with 14 bases left between them. Germline CDR1 SGHRS, CDR2 YFSETQ. The CDR3 is 15 amino acids. CDR3 in DNA: TGCGCCAGCAGCTCGGATGGCCGACCGAATGAAAAACTGTTTATT. Amino acid sequence: CASSSDGRPNEKLFI.

This chain connects TRBV13 to TRBJ2-1; D possibly corresponds to TRBD2 (5 bases). Trimming took off 4 bases at V and 0 bases at J, with 25 bases between the two ends. CDR3 length: 20 amino acids. Looked up from germline, CDR1 is PRHDT and CDR2 is FYEKMQ (reference sequence). In nucleotides, the CDR3 is TGTGCCAGCAGCTGGAGAGGGCTAGTGGGAAGTTTGAGCTCCTACAATGAGCAGTTCTTC. Amino acid sequence: CASSWRGLVGSLSSYNEQFF.

This clonotype has only one observation. One end of the junction fails to match germline, which may point to a read error. The chain joins TRBV10-3 to TRBJ1-3; perhaps TRBD1 as D (6 bases). The CDR3 consists of 16 residues. CDR1 and CDR2 (germline): ENHRY, SYGVKD. This chain's CDR3 is CAINTPGHKSGSTIYF. The CDR3 coding sequence is TGTGCCATCAATACCCCGGGACATAAGAGCGGAAGCACCATATATTTT.

The chain employs TRBV5-5 and TRBJ2-7; 8 nucleotides align to TRBD2. The V gene's germline CDR1 is SGHKS and CDR2 YYEKEE (reference sequence). The CDR3 contains 16 residues. Here the CDR3 DNA reads TGTGTAAGCAGCTTGGTTATAAGAGCGGGAGTATGGGAGCAGTACTTC. It translates to CVSSLVIRAGVWEQYF.

Comments on this clonotype: Relative to the germline gene, one junction end is altered; a read error may explain this. The chain uses TRBV20-1 and TRBJ2-7; possibly TRBD2 for D (6 bases). The germline V gene encodes CDR1 DFQATT and CDR2 SNEGSKA (reference sequence). This CDR3 region has 15 residues. Written as DNA, the CDR3 is TGCAGTGCTAGTATTACCCTGGGACTCTCCTATGAGCAGTACTTC. It is translated as CSASITLGLSYEQYF.

On this clonotype: No conserved phenylalanine or tryptophan is present at the end of the CDR3, so a read error is the likely explanation. The chain uses TRBV7-2 and TRBJ2-1; TRBD2 matches 9 bases. With 0 bases clipped from V and 1 base from J, the junction kept 7 bases outside the gene matches. The CDR3 has 18 residues. Germline V gene sequence: CDR1 SGHTA, CDR2 FQGNSA. The CDR3 DNA follows: TGTGCCAGCAGCTTAGCGGGGCCAGCGGGAGGATCCTACAATGAGCAGTTCTCC. Translation gives CASSLAGPAGGSYNEQFS.

For this clonotype: At one of its ends the junction is not consistent with the germline gene, which may arise from a read error. The CDR3 coding sequence is TGTGCCAGCATCTTGATAGGACTAGCCGGCCCCTACATTGAGCAGTTCTTC. This encodes CASILIGLAGPYIEQFF. The chain combines TRBV11-2 with TRBJ2-1; 8 bases agree with TRBD2. The CDR3 spans 17 residues. Germline V gives CDR1 SGHAT, CDR2 FQNNGV.

A note on this clonotype: The conserved closing phenylalanine or tryptophan is absent in this CDR3, likely reflecting a read error. The rearrangement uses TRBV12-3 or TRBV12-4 and TRBJ2-2, with 7 bases aligning to TRBD1. This CDR3 has 13 residues. CDR3 sequence (DNA): TGTGGCAGCAGACCGACAGGGTCCGGGGAGCTGTTTTAT. Protein product: CGSRPTGSGELFY.

In the case of this clonotype: At one end, the junction sequence differs from germline, possibly due to a read error. The V gene is TRBV28, the J gene TRBJ2-7; D is unclear. CDR1 and CDR2 from the germline V gene are MDHEN and SYDVKM. The CDR3 has 13 residues. The DNA of the CDR3 is TGTGCCTGCAGTTTGATACAGACCGGCGAGGAGTACTTC. Protein product: CACSLIQTGEEYF.

This clonotype was counted a single time. The CDR3: CASNLGRQGVQETQYF. CDR3 bases: TGTGCCAGCAACCTGGGGCGTCAGGGGGTTCAAGAGACCCAGTACTTC. V is TRBV5-4 and J is TRBJ2-5; 7 nucleotides match TRBD1. Germline V gene lookup returns CDR1 SGHNT and CDR2 YYREEE (reference sequence). This CDR3 has 16 amino acids. V lost 6 bases and J lost 2; bases outside the gene matches: 13.

As to this clonotype: The CDR3 end shows no conserved phenylalanine or tryptophan, and so a read error is likely. This chain links TRBV5-1 with TRBJ1-2; no clear D. Germline CDR1 is SGHRS and CDR2 is YFSETQ. The CDR3 loop spans 15 amino acids. V lost 0 bases, J lost 3 bases, and 12 bases lay in between. The CDR3 bases are TGCGCCAGCAGCTTGGCCGGAGGATGGGACTATGGCTACACCGTC. Protein product: CASSLAGGWDYGYTV.

Points on this clonotype: One end of the junction does not line up with germline, which may come from a read error. The chain carries TRBV4-3 and TRBJ1-6, with D unclear. This CDR3 spans 13 amino acids. In germline, CDR1 is LGHNA, CDR2 YSLEER. CDR3 coding DNA: TGCGCTAGCAGCCCCGGACGGAATTCACCCCTCCACTTT. It encodes CASSPGRNSPLHF.

The gene calls are TRBV29-1 and TRBJ2-5; the D gene is possibly TRBD2 (5 bases). The V end lost 8 bases, the J end lost 7 bases, and 26 bases lay between the germline ends. This CDR3 has 15 amino acids. From germline, CDR1 is SQVTM and CDR2 ANQGSEA. The CDR3 bases are TGCAGCCTTAAATCCGCGGCGGGTAGATCGGGGACCCAGTACTTC. Protein product: CSLKSAAGRSGTQYF.

A word on this clonotype: At one end the junction does not follow the germline gene, possibly because of a read error. The chain combines TRBV4-2 with TRBJ2-1; D is perhaps TRBD2 (6 bases). The CDR3 contains 17 residues. The germline gives CDR1 LGHNA, CDR2 YNFKEQ. CDR3 amino acids: CASSQGGSGDSYNEKFF. CDR3 DNA sequence: TGTGCCAGCAGTCAAGGCGGTAGCGGAGACTCCTACAATGAGAAGTTCTTC.

A remark on this clonotype: One end of the junction varies from germline; a read error may be responsible. The rearrangement uses TRBV6-1 and TRBJ2-2; 8 positions match TRBD1. In germline, CDR1 is MNHNS, CDR2 SASEGT. This CDR3 comprises 18 residues. The CDR3 region is CVSSGPGQADTNTGELFF. The CDR3 DNA reads TGTGTCAGCAGTGGACCGGGACAGGCTGACACGAACACCGGGGAGCTGTTTTTT.

The rearrangement uses TRBV28 and TRBJ2-2, with D tentatively TRBD1 or TRBD2 (6 bases each). The CDR3 has 17 amino acids. Germline V lookup: CDR1 MDHEN, CDR2 SYDVKM. The V gene lost 8 bases and the J gene lost 4 bases, with 23 bases spanning the gap. CDR3 residues: CASHGLIGGRPTGELFF. The CDR3, as DNA: TGTGCCAGCCACGGTCTTATAGGGGGGCGGCCCACCGGGGAGCTGTTTTTT.

Turning to this clonotype: One end of the junction does not line up with germline, which may come from a read error. The CDR3 sequence is CASSESGRGNTGELFF. CDR3 in DNA: TGTGCCAGCAGTGAGAGTGGCAGGGGGAACACAGGGGAGCTGTTTTTT. The gene calls are TRBV25-1 and TRBJ2-2, with 7 bases matching TRBD1. The germline gives CDR1 MGHDK, CDR2 SYGVNS. The CDR3 spans 16 residues.

This clonotype was seen a single time. This likely comes from a read error, as the CDR3 has no conserved phenylalanine or tryptophan at its end. The limits of the CDR3 on the DNA are not certain, so only TCRdb's listed CDR3 is given. The rearrangement uses TRBV12-3 or TRBV12-4 and TRBJ2-2; no check of the table's D call, TRBD1, against the DNA was made. The CDR3 is 14 residues long, ends included. This CDR3 is CASSLDGGPGEMFY.

A remark on this clonotype: Germline is not matched at one junction end, which may reflect a read error. The rearrangement joins TRBV7-6 to TRBJ2-2; D call uncertain. Per the germline V gene, CDR1 is SGHVS and CDR2 is FNYEAQ. The CDR3 is 14 residues long. The CDR3 loop reads CTSSSVGGSGELFF. CDR3 DNA: TGTACCAGCAGCTCCGTTGGCGGTTCCGGGGAGCTGTTTTTT. Supplemented by reference TRBV7-6 and TRBJ2-2, the full variable domain reads GAGVSQSPRYKVTKRGQDVALRCDPISGHVSLYWYRQALGQGPEFLTYFNYEAQQDKSGLPNDRFSAERPEGSISTLTIQRTEQRDSAMYRCTSSSVGGSGELFFGEGSRLTVL.

In this sample, this clonotype turned up once. Just one base apart from a much larger clone, this may be a read error. The J gene is TRBJ2-1, the V gene TRBV6-1, with D unclear. The V gene's germline CDR1 is MNHNS and CDR2 SASEGT. This CDR3 has 13 amino acids. DNA for the CDR3: TGTGCCAGCAGTATATCACTATCAAATGAGCAGTTGTTC. It translates to CASSISLSNEQLF.

The table lists this clonotype with a few counts. An end of the junction differs from the germline gene, which may be a read error. This chain connects TRBV29-1 to TRBJ2-7; 7 positions match TRBD1. Germline CDR1 SQVTM, CDR2 ANQGSEA. This CDR3 is 13 amino acids long. CDR3 protein: CGVWTGPSYEQYF. CDR3 nucleotides: TGCGGCGTCTGGACAGGTCCTTCCTACGAGCAGTACTTC.